Each of the 11 T cell receptor beta chains below was sequenced from the same sample in a study of T cells in localized non-small cell lung cancer (dated by TCRdb to the early 2020s). The library came from the immunoSEQ multiplex PCR assay. TCRdb mirrors the immuneACCESS table, restricted to in-frame sequences. Some clones are absent from its copies; in checked studies, under half trace to an unresolved V gene, and the reason for the others is unknown. For this sample the table gives about 41,000 clones, of which about nine tenths were detected only once. The top ten hold 2.6% of the sample. Sample: peripheral blood, taken before any cancer treatment. These receptors came from a female donor at least 60 years old with stage I squamous cell lung carcinoma.

This chain uses TRBV5-6 with TRBJ2-3; TRBD2 might be the D (5 bases). Germline CDR1 reads SGHDT; CDR2 reads YYEEEE. Trimming took off 3 bases at V and 3 bases at J, with 14 bases between the two ends. The CDR3 spans 15 residues. The CDR3 bases are TGTGCCAGCAGCTACCTTAGGACTGGAACAGATACGCAGTATTTT. Translated: CASSYLRTGTDTQYF.

The V gene is TRBV20-1, the J gene TRBJ2-1, with a possible D match to TRBD2 (5 bases). Germline loops: CDR1 DFQATT, CDR2 SNEGSKA (reference sequence). The V gene lost 5 bases and the J gene lost 7 bases, with 9 bases spanning the gap. This CDR3 comprises 11 residues. The CDR3 reads CSALLGNEQFF. Written as DNA, the CDR3 is TGCAGTGCTTTACTAGGAAATGAGCAGTTCTTC.

The genes are TRBV9 and TRBJ1-4; maybe TRBD1 (5 bases). V was cut by 0 bases and J by 8 bases, with 14 bases left in between. Germline assignment: CDR1 SGDLS and CDR2 YYNGEE. The CDR3 is 15 residues long. CDR3 sequence (DNA): TGTGCCAGCAGCGTAGTCGGTCCAGGGAGGGAAAAACTGTTTTTT. Its translation is CASSVVGPGREKLFF.

The CDR3 region has the DNA TGTGCCAGCATAGGCCCCGACGGGGGGCTGGCAGATACGCAGTATTTT. It translates to CASIGPDGGLADTQYF. This rearrangement joins TRBV19 to TRBJ2-3, with D tentatively TRBD2 (7 bases). Germline V lookup: CDR1 LNHDA, CDR2 SQIVND (reference sequence). The CDR3 runs 16 residues. V was shortened by 9 bases and J by 4 bases, with 23 bases between the two germline ends.

The genes are TRBV30 and TRBJ1-2, with D unclear. Germline V gives CDR1 GTSNPN, CDR2 SVGIG (reference sequence). The CDR3 is made up of 15 amino acids. The germline V and J ends were trimmed by 0 bases and 4 bases, with 15 bases remaining between them. The CDR3 protein is CAWSVQGLDLYGYTF. CDR3 coding DNA: TGTGCCTGGAGTGTTCAAGGGCTCGACCTCTATGGCTACACCTTC.

This clone was seen a handful of times. The V call is TRBV5-4, the J call TRBJ2-7, with TRBD1 matching over 10 bases. There are 14 residues in the CDR3. V trimming: 4 bases; J trimming: 6 bases; junction bases outside the gene matches: 7. Germline-derived CDR1 and CDR2 are SGHNT and YYREEE (reference sequence). CDR3 in DNA: TGTGCCAGCAGCCCGGACAGGGGGGTCATCGAGCAGTACTTC. Translated, it gives CASSPDRGVIEQYF.

The rearrangement joins TRBV5-1 to TRBJ2-1; 8 bases fit TRBD2. Germline-derived CDR1 and CDR2 are SGHRS and YFSETQ. The junction had 8 bases not matched to a gene; V was cut back by 6 bases and J by 6 bases. The CDR3 contains 14 residues. The CDR3 DNA reads as TGCGCCAGCACAACGGGAGGGCCGGGCAATGAGCAGTTCTTC. This encodes CASTTGGPGNEQFF.

This clone was counted a few times. The CDR3 spells CASSLSGPDTQYF. DNA of the CDR3: TGTGCCAGCAGCCTTAGCGGCCCAGATACGCAGTATTTT. The chain recombines TRBV7-9 with TRBJ2-3; TRBD2 is a possible D gene (6 bases). Trimming stripped 5 bases from V and 4 bases from J, with 10 bases between. This CDR3 comprises 13 residues. Germline CDR1 reads SEHNR; CDR2 reads FQNEAQ (reference sequence).

This clone was observed a few times. The chain is built from TRBV9 and TRBJ2-3; the match to TRBD2 covers 9 bases. This CDR3 is built from 16 residues. Germline V CDR1 and CDR2: SGDLS, YYNGEE. J was trimmed by 4 bases and V by 4 bases; bases with no gene match: 10. CDR3 sequence (DNA): TGTGCCAGCAGCCCTGACGGGGCTAGCGGGGCAGATACGCAGTATTTT. As protein: CASSPDGASGADTQYF.

The rearrangement links TRBV15 to TRBJ2-5; weak D call: TRBD2 (7 bases). Looked up from germline, CDR1 is LNHNV and CDR2 is YYDKDF (reference sequence). With 0 bases removed from V and 0 bases from J, the gap between germline ends came to 11 bases. The CDR3 covers 16 residues. The CDR3 DNA reads TGTGCCACCAGCAGAGATCGGGGGGCCAACCAAGAGACCCAGTACTTC. Translating gives CATSRDRGANQETQYF.

The chain carries TRBV5-4 and TRBJ1-2; 7 nucleotides agree with TRBD1. Germline values: CDR1 SGHNT, CDR2 YYREEE (reference sequence). With V trimmed by 0 bases and J by 4 bases, 6 bases remained unmatched. The CDR3 covers 15 residues. CDR3 amino acids: CASSLVTGEGYGYTF. CDR3 nucleotides: TGTGCCAGCAGCTTGGTAACAGGGGAGGGCTATGGCTACACCTTC.